The rows below give T cell receptor beta chains drawn from one sample of a study of blood T cell repertoires in COVID-19. The data were produced by immunoSEQ multiplex PCR, yet TCRdb's version contains in-frame clones alone and is incomplete. This table has roughly 570,000 clones, roughly nine tenths appearing once. Sample: peripheral blood. Receptor source: a woman aged 45-60 years with COVID-19, enrolled during active disease. Each CDR3 is given with its conserved first and last residue. Fields, in order: D gene, V gene, J gene, clone size, CDR3 protein. A D gene is named only where the DNA matches it firmly. The size field is filled for only some rows; it gives once, few, many or a size class.

d_call: TRBD2
v_call: TRBV9
j_call: TRBJ2-3
clone_size: NA
cdr3_aa: CASSPRGSGGQGTDTQYF

d_call: NA
v_call: TRBV4-1
j_call: TRBJ1-1
clone_size: NA
cdr3_aa: CASRGRTMNTEAFF

d_call: TRBD1
v_call: TRBV7-2
j_call: TRBJ1-3
clone_size: NA
cdr3_aa: CASSLAPTGAGNTIYF

d_call: NA
v_call: TRBV6-5
j_call: TRBJ2-1
clone_size: NA
cdr3_aa: CASSRAVNYNEQFF

d_call: TRBD1
v_call: TRBV14
j_call: TRBJ1-2
clone_size: NA
cdr3_aa: CASSQDDRVGGYTF

d_call: NA
v_call: TRBV29-1
j_call: TRBJ1-1
clone_size: NA
cdr3_aa: CSVGVNTEAFF

d_call: TRBD2
v_call: TRBV7-2
j_call: TRBJ2-3
clone_size: NA
cdr3_aa: CASSFSFGGLSTDTQYF

d_call: TRBD1
v_call: TRBV2
j_call: TRBJ1-2
clone_size: NA
cdr3_aa: CASSETTGDGYTF

d_call: NA
v_call: TRBV29-1
j_call: TRBJ1-1
clone_size: NA
cdr3_aa: CSVGGGNTEAFF

d_call: TRBD1
v_call: TRBV5-1
j_call: TRBJ1-2
clone_size: NA
cdr3_aa: CASSFVTGDYGYTF

d_call: TRBD2
v_call: TRBV10-3
j_call: TRBJ2-3
clone_size: NA
cdr3_aa: CALRTSGGEDTQYF

d_call: NA
v_call: TRBV6-5
j_call: TRBJ2-3
clone_size: NA
cdr3_aa: CASSYSRGPGTDTQYF

d_call: TRBD1
v_call: TRBV27
j_call: TRBJ1-2
clone_size: NA
cdr3_aa: CASSDREMGNYGYTF

d_call: NA
v_call: TRBV19
j_call: TRBJ1-5
clone_size: NA
cdr3_aa: CASRDSSNQPQHF

d_call: NA
v_call: TRBV12-3/TRBV12-4
j_call: TRBJ1-5
clone_size: NA
cdr3_aa: CASKSGGTQPQHF

d_call: TRBD2
v_call: TRBV6-6
j_call: TRBJ2-3
clone_size: NA
cdr3_aa: CASSRRLAGGLDTQYF

d_call: NA
v_call: TRBV7-9
j_call: TRBJ1-2
clone_size: NA
cdr3_aa: CASSLNWALGYTF

d_call: NA
v_call: TRBV18
j_call: TRBJ1-2
clone_size: NA
cdr3_aa: CASSPNVGANYGYTF

d_call: NA
v_call: TRBV7-9
j_call: TRBJ1-2
clone_size: NA
cdr3_aa: CASSLGAGGYTF

d_call: NA
v_call: TRBV5-6
j_call: TRBJ1-1
clone_size: NA
cdr3_aa: CASSSGGGNTEAFF

d_call: TRBD1
v_call: TRBV5-5
j_call: TRBJ1-2
clone_size: NA
cdr3_aa: CASSSDRVAANYGYTF

d_call: NA
v_call: TRBV9
j_call: TRBJ2-1
clone_size: once
cdr3_aa: CASSVGPGDEQFF

d_call: NA
v_call: TRBV6-2/TRBV6-3
j_call: TRBJ2-7
clone_size: NA
cdr3_aa: CASSSTPGRTYEQYF

d_call: NA
v_call: TRBV15
j_call: TRBJ1-1
clone_size: NA
cdr3_aa: CATSEDRLNTEAFF

d_call: TRBD1
v_call: TRBV10-1
j_call: TRBJ2-3
clone_size: once
cdr3_aa: CASSEYRGGTDTQYF

d_call: NA
v_call: TRBV6-5
j_call: TRBJ1-1
clone_size: NA
cdr3_aa: CATRPQTSSSEAFF

d_call: NA
v_call: TRBV6-5
j_call: TRBJ1-1
clone_size: NA
cdr3_aa: CASSYRGGMNTEAFF

d_call: NA
v_call: TRBV6-4
j_call: TRBJ2-7
clone_size: NA
cdr3_aa: CASSPGQGLNNEQYF